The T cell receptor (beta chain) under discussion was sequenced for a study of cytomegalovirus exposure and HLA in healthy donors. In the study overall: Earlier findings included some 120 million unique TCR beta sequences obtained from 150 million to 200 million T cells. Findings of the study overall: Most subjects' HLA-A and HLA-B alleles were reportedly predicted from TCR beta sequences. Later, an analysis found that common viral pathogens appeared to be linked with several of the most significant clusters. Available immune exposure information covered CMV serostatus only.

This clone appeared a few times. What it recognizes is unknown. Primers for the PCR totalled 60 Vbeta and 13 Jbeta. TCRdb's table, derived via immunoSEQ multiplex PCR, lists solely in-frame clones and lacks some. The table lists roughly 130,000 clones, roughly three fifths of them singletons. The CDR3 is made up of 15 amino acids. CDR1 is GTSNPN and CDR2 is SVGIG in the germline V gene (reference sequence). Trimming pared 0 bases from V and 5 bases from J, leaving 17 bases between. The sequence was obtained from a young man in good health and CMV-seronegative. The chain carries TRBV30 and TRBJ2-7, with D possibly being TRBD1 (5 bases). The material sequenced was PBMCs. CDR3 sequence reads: CAWSVRGAGSHEQYF. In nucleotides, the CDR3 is TGTGCCTGGAGTGTACGTGGGGCAGGGTCCCACGAGCAGTACTTC.